Presented here are 6 T cell receptor beta chains from one specimen sequenced in a study of identical twins. TCRdb ran MiXCR on the 5' RACE reads and lists one entry per CDR3 protein. The sample holds around 480,000 distinct CDR3 sequences, 14% seen once. These data were also filed under a second study, of yellow fever vaccine responses in identical twins.

Sequencing input: CD4+ T cells sorted from blood. The receptors originated from a woman between 18 and 30 years old in good health.

V usage is TRBV6-1 and J usage is TRBJ2-3; D may be TRBD2 (5 bases). This CDR3 has 17 amino acids. Germline CDR1 and CDR2: MNHNS and SASEGT. V dropped 8 bases and J dropped 0 bases, with 21 bases sitting between them. The CDR3 loop reads CASSNGLAAPSTDTQYF. In DNA, the CDR3 is TGTGCCAGCTCAAATGGTCTAGCAGCCCCTAGCACAGATACGCAGTATTTT.

Only a few counts were recorded for this clonotype. V is TRBV18 and J is TRBJ2-2, with 9 bases aligning to TRBD1. CDR3 length equals 15 residues. Looked up from germline, CDR1 is KGHSH and CDR2 is LQKENI. With 2 bases clipped from V and 8 bases from J, the junction kept 6 bases outside the gene matches. Here the CDR3 DNA reads TGTGCCAGCTCACCATGGGACAGGGCCACGGGGGAGCTGTTTTTT. Amino acids: CASSPWDRATGELFF.

The chain employs TRBV6-5 and TRBJ1-2; no clear D gene. CDR3 length: 14 residues. CDR1 and CDR2 (germline): MNHEY, SVGAGI. V shed 3 bases and J shed 4 bases, with 12 bases lying between them. In nucleotides, the CDR3 is TGTGCCAGCAGTTATTCGGACGGCAGCTATGGCTACACCTTC. Translating it yields CASSYSDGSYGYTF.

This clonotype was detected ten times or more. The V and J genes are TRBV29-1 and TRBJ2-3; TRBD2 aligns across 8 bases. CDR1 and CDR2 (germline): SQVTM, ANQGSEA. Germline trimming cut 4 bases from V and 0 bases from J; bases unmatched to any gene: 9. The CDR3 has 16 amino acids. The CDR3 loop reads CSVGRTSGDSTDTQYF. DNA of the CDR3: TGCAGCGTTGGCCGAACTAGCGGTGATAGCACAGATACGCAGTATTTT.

Many counts were recorded for this clonotype. The chain combines TRBV29-1 with TRBJ2-1, with 7 positions matching TRBD2. The V and J ends lost 5 bases and 6 bases, in that order; junction bases with no gene match: 13. CDR1 SQVTM and CDR2 ANQGSEA come from the germline V gene. The CDR3 has 15 residues. The CDR3 DNA follows: TGCAGCGTTCGGATTTGGGCGGGAGCCCCCAATGAGCAGTTCTTC. Its protein is CSVRIWAGAPNEQFF.

This clonotype occurred a few times. The rearrangement joins TRBV24-1 to TRBJ2-1; D gene uncertain. The length of the CDR3 is 16 residues. Trimming left V 3 bases short and J 2 bases short, with 13 bases between. Germline CDR1 KGHDR, CDR2 SFDVKD. CDR3 nucleotides: TGTGCCACCAGTGATACAAAGGGTAGCCCCTACAATGAGCAGTTCTTC. Encoded protein: CATSDTKGSPYNEQFF.